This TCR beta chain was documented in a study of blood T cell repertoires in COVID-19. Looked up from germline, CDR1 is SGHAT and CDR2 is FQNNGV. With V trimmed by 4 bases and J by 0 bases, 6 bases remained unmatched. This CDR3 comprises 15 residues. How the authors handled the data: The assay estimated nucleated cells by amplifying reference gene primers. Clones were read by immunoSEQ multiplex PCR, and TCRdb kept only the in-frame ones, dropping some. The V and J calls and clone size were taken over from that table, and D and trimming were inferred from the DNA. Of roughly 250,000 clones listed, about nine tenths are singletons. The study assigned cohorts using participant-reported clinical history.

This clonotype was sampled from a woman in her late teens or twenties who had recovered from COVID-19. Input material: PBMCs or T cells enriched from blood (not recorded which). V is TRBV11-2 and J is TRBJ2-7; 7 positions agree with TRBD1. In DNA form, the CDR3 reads TGTGCCAGCAGCTCCAGGGGGATGAGCTCCTACGAGCAGTACTTC. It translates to CASSSRGMSSYEQYF.